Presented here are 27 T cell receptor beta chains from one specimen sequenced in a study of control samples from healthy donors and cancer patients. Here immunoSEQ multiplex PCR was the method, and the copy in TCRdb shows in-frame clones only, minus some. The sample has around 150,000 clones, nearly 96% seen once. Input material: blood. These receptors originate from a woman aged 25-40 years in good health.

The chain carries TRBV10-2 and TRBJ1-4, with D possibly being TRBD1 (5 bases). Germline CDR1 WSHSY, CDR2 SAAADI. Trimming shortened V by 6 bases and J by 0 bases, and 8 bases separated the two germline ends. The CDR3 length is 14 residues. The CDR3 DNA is TGCGCCAGCAGGTGGGGGTCAACTAATGAAAAACTGTTTTTT. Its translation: CASRWGSTNEKLFF.

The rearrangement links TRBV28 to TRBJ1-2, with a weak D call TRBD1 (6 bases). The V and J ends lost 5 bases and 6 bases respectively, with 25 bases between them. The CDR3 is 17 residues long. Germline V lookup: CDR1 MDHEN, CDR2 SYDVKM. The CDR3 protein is CASSEPRGKQGRHGYTF. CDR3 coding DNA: TGTGCCAGCAGTGAACCCCGGGGGAAACAGGGAAGACATGGCTACACCTTC.

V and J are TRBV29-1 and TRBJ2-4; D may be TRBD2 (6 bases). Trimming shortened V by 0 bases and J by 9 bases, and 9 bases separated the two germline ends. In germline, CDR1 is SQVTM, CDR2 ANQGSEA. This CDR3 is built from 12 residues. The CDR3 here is CSVEDGGGIQYF. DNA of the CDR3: TGCAGCGTTGAAGATGGGGGAGGCATTCAGTACTTC. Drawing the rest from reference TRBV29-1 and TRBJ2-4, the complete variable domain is SAVISQKPSRDICQRGTSLTIQCQVDSQVTMMFWYRQQPGQSLTLIATANQGSEATYESGFVIDKFPISRPNLTFSTLTVSNMSPEDSSIYLCSVEDGGGIQYFGAGTRLSVL.

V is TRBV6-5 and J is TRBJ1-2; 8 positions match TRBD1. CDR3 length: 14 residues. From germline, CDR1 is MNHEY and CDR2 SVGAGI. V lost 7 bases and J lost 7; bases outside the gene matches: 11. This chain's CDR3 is CASIFDRGLSGYTF. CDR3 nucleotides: TGTGCCAGCATTTTCGACAGGGGACTGTCTGGCTACACCTTC.

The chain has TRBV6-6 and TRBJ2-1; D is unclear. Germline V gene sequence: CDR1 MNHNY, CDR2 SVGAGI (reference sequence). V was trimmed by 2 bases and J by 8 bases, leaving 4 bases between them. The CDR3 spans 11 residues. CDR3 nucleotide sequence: TGTGCCAGCAGTTACACTGATGAGCAGTTCTTC. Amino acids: CASSYTDEQFF.

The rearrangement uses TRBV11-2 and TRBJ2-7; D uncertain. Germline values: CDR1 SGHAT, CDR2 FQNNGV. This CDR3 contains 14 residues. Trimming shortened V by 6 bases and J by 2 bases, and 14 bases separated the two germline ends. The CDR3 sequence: CASSLGWLPYEQYF. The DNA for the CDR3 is TGTGCCAGCAGTCTAGGTTGGCTACCCTACGAGCAGTACTTC.

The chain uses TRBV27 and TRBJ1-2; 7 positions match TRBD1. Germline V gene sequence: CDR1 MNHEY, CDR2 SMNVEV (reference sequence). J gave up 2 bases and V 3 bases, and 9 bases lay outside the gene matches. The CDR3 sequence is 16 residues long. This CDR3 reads CASSFYQGDTNYGYTF. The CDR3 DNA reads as TGTGCCAGCAGTTTCTATCAGGGGGACACCAACTATGGCTACACCTTC.

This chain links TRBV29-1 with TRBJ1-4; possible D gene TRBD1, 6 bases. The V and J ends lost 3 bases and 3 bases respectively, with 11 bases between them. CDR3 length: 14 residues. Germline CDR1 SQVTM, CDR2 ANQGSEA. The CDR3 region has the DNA TGCAGCGTTGAGTTACAGGGTCCTAATGAAAAACTGTTTTTT. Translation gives CSVELQGPNEKLFF.

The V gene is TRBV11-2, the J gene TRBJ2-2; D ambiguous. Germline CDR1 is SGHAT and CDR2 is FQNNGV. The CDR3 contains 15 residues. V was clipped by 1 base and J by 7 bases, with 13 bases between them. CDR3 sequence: CASSLGVQVNGELFF. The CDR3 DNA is TGTGCCAGCAGCTTAGGGGTTCAGGTTAACGGGGAGCTGTTTTTT.

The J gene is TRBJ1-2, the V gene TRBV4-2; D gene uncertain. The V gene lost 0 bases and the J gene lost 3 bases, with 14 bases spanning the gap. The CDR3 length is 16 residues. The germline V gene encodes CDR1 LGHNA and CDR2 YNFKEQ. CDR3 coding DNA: TGTGCCAGCAGCCAAGATAGCCAGCCGAGGGACTATGGCTACACCTTC. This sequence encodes CASSQDSQPRDYGYTF.

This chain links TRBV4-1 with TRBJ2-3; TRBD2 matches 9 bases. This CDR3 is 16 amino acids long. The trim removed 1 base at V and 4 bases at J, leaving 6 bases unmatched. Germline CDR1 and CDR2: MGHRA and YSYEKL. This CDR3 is CASSQVGGRAADTQYF. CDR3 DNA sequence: TGCGCCAGCAGCCAAGTGGGCGGGAGGGCCGCAGATACGCAGTATTTT.

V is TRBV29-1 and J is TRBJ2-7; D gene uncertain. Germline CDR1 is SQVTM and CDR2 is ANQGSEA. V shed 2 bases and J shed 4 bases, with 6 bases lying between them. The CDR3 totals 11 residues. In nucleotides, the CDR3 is TGCAGCGTTGAAACTGTTTACGAGCAGTACTTC. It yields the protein CSVETVYEQYF.

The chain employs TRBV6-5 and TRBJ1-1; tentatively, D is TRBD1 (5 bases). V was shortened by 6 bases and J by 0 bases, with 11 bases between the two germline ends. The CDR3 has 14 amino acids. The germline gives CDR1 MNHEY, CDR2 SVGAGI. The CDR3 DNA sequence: TGTGCCAGCAGCCCCTCACAGGTGAACACTGAAGCTTTCTTT. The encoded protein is CASSPSQVNTEAFF.

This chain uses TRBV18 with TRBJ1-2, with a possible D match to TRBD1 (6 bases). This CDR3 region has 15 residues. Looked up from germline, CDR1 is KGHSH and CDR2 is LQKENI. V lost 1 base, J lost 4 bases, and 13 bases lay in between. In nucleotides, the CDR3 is TGTGCCAGCTCACCACTTCGGACAGAGATCTATGGCTACACCTTC. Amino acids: CASSPLRTEIYGYTF.

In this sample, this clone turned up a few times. CDR3 DNA: TGTGCCAGCAGCATGGACTATTACAATGAGCAGTTCTTC. Protein sequence: CASSMDYYNEQFF. This chain uses TRBV5-4 with TRBJ2-1, with D possibly matching TRBD2 (6 bases). V lost 4 bases to trimming and J lost 4 bases, with 9 bases between them. The CDR3 has 13 amino acids. Germline assignment: CDR1 SGHNT and CDR2 YYREEE (reference sequence).

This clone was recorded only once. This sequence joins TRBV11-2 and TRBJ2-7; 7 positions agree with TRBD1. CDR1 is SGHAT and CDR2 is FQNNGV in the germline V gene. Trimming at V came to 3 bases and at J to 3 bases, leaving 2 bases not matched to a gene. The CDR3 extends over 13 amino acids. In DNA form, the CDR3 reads TGTGCCAGCAGCTTCCGGGACAGCTACGAGCAGTACTTC. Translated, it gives CASSFRDSYEQYF. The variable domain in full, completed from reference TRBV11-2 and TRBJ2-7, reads EAGVAQSPRYKIIEKRQSVAFWCNPISGHATLYWYQQILGQGPKLLIQFQNNGVVDDSQLPKDRFSAERLKGVDSTLKIQPAKLEDSAVYLCASSFRDSYEQYFGPGTRLTVT.

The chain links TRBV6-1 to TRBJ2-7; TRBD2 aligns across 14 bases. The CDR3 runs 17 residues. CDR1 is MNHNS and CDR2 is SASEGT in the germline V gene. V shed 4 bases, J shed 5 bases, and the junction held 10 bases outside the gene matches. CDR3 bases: TGTGCCAGCAGTGGTGGGACTAGCGGGAGATCGGTCCACGAGCAGTACTTC. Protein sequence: CASSGGTSGRSVHEQYF.

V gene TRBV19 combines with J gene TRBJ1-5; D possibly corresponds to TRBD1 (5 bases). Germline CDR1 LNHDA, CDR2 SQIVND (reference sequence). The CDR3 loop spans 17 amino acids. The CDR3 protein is CASGGRGWADSNQPQHF. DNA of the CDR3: TGTGCATCGGGTGGAAGGGGCTGGGCAGATAGCAATCAGCCCCAGCATTTT.

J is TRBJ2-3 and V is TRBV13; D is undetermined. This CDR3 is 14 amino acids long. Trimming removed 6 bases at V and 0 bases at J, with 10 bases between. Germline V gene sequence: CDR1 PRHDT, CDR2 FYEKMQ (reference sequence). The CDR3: CASRDVTSTDTQYF. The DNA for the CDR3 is TGTGCCAGCAGGGATGTTACTAGCACAGATACGCAGTATTTT.

For the CDR3, the DNA is TGTGCCAGCAGCTTAGATCTAGGAGAACAAGAGACCCAGTACTTC. Its translation: CASSLDLGEQETQYF. This chain uses TRBV11-2 with TRBJ2-5; no clear D. CDR1 and CDR2 (germline): SGHAT, FQNNGV. The CDR3 is 15 residues long. Trimming cost V 0 bases and J 2 bases, with 10 bases left between them.

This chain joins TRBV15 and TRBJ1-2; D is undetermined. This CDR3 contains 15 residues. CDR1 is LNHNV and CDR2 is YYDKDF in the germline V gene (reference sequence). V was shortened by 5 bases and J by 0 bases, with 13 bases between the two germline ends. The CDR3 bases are TGTGCCACCAGCGAGGATAGGCTCTCTAACTATGGCTACACCTTC. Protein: CATSEDRLSNYGYTF.

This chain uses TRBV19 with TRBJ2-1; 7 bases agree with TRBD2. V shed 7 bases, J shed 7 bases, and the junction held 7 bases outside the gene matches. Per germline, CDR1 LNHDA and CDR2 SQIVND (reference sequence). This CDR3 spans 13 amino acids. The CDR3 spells CASTAGVLNEQFF. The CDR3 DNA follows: TGTGCCAGTACGGCGGGAGTCTTGAATGAGCAGTTCTTC.

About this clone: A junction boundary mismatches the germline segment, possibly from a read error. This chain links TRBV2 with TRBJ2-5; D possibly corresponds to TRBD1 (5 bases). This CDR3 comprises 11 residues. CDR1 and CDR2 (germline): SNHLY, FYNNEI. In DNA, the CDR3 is TGTGCCAGCAGTGAAGGACAGCCCTTCAACTTC. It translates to CASSEGQPFNF.

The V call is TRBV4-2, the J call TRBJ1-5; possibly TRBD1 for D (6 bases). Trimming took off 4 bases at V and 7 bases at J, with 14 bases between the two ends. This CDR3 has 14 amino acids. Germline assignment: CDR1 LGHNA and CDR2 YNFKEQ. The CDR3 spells CASSPQGRAQPQHF. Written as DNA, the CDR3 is TGTGCCAGCAGCCCGCAGGGGAGGGCCCAGCCCCAGCATTTT.

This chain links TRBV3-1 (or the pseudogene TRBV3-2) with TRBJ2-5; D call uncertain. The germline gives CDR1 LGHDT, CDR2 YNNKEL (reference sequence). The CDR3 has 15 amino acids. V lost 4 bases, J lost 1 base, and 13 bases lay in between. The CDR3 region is CASSPQPPIQETQYF. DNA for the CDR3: TGTGCCAGCAGCCCCCAGCCACCGATCCAAGAGACCCAGTACTTC.

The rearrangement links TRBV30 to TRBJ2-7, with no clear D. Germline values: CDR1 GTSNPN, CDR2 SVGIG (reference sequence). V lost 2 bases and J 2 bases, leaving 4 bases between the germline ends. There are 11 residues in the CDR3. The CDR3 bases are TGTGCCTGGAGTAACCCCTACGAGCAGTACTTC. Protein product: CAWSNPYEQYF. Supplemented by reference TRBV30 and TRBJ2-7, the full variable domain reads SQTIHQWPATLVQPVGSPLSLECTVEGTSNPNLYWYRQAAGRGLQLLFYSVGIGQISSEVPQNLSASRPQDRQFILSSKKLLLSDSGFYLCAWSNPYEQYFGPGTRLTVT.

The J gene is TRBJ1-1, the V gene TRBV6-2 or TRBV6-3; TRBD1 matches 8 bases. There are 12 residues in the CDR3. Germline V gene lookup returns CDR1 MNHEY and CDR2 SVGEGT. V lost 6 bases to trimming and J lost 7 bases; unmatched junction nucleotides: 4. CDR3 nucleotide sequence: TGTGCCAGCAGCCCCGGACAGGGTGAAGCTTTCTTT. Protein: CASSPGQGEAFF.